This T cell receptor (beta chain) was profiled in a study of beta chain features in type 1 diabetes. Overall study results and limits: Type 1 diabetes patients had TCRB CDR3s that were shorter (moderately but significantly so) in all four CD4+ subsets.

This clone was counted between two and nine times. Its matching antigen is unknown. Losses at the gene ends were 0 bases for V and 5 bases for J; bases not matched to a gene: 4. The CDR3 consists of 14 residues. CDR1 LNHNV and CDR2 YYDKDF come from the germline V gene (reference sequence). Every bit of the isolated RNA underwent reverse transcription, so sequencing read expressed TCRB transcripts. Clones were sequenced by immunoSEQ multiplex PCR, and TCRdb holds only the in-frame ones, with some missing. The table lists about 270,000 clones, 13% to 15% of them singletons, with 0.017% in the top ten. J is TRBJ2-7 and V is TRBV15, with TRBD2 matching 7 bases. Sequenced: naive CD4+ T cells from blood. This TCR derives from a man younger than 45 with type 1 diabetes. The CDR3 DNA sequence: TGTGCCACCAGCAGAGATTCAGGGAGGGACGAGCAGTACTTC. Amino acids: CATSRDSGRDEQYF. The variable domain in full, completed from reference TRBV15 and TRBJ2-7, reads DAMVIQNPRYQVTQFGKPVTLSCSQTLNHNVMYWYQQKSSQAPKLLFHYYDKDFNNEADTPDNFQSRRPNTSFCFLDIRSPGLGDTAMYLCATSRDSGRDEQYFGPGTRLTVT.